This entry lists 10 T cell receptor beta chains sequenced from one sample in a study of cytomegalovirus exposure and HLA in healthy donors. PCR employed 60 Vbeta and 13 Jbeta primers. Here immunoSEQ multiplex PCR was the method, and the copy in TCRdb shows in-frame clones only, minus some. The sample lists tens of thousands of clones, more than 65% occurring once. The sequenced material came from PBMCs. The origin of the receptors is a man aged 60 to 69 in good health and CMV-seronegative.

Written as DNA, the CDR3 is TGCGCCAGCAGCCGGGACAGGGGGCCCTACGAGCAGTACTTC. Protein sequence: CASSRDRGPYEQYF. This chain links TRBV10-1 with TRBJ2-7, with 12 bases fitting TRBD1. The CDR3 is 14 amino acids. The V and J ends lost 6 bases and 2 bases, in that order; junction bases with no gene match: 2. Germline-derived CDR1 and CDR2 are WNHNN and SYGVQD (reference sequence).

This clone was seen only once. V and J are TRBV11-2 and TRBJ2-4; a possible D gene is TRBD2 (5 bases). Germline CDR1 reads SGHAT; CDR2 reads FQNNGV. The CDR3 is 17 residues long. Deletions cut 0 bases from V and 0 bases from J, with 12 bases between. CDR3 in DNA: TGTGCCAGCAGCTTAGAACCCGGACTTCGAGCCAAAAACATTCAGTACTTC. Translated, it gives CASSLEPGLRAKNIQYF. Drawing the rest from reference TRBV11-2 and TRBJ2-4, the complete variable domain is EAGVAQSPRYKIIEKRQSVAFWCNPISGHATLYWYQQILGQGPKLLIQFQNNGVVDDSQLPKDRFSAERLKGVDSTLKIQPAKLEDSAVYLCASSLEPGLRAKNIQYFGAGTRLSVL.

V and J are TRBV7-2 and TRBJ2-4, with a possible D match to TRBD1 (6 bases). Trimming pared 5 bases from V and 9 bases from J, leaving 17 bases between. Looked up from germline, CDR1 is SGHTA and CDR2 is FQGNSA. The CDR3 has 14 residues. This CDR3 reads CASSPESGQTIQYF. In nucleotides, the CDR3 is TGTGCCAGCAGCCCGGAATCTGGACAGACCATTCAGTACTTC.

Written as DNA, the CDR3 is TGTGCCAGCAGCCAGGGGGAGGGAAGTGTGAGGGAGCAGTACTTC. It translates to CASSQGEGSVREQYF. The V and J genes are TRBV4-2 and TRBJ2-7; the match to TRBD2 covers 7 bases. V was clipped by 3 bases and J by 7 bases; unmatched bases: 12. CDR3 size: 15 residues. CDR1 is LGHNA, CDR2 YNFKEQ, per germline.

The J gene is TRBJ2-3, the V gene TRBV6-1; TRBD2 matches 12 bases. Germline V lookup: CDR1 MNHNS, CDR2 SASEGT. The CDR3 is 15 residues long. The V and J ends lost 2 bases and 4 bases, in that order; junction bases with no gene match: 1. Here the CDR3 DNA reads TGTGCCAGCAGTGAACTAGCGGGAGGGCCAGATACGCAGTATTTT. Its protein product is CASSELAGGPDTQYF.

J is TRBJ2-1 and V is TRBV5-6; TRBD1 agrees at 9 bases. The germline gives CDR1 SGHDT, CDR2 YYEEEE. The V gene end was trimmed by 5 bases and the J gene end by 2 bases; junction bases not matched to a gene: 8. This CDR3 has 16 residues. The CDR3 DNA reads as TGTGCCAGCAGTGCTACTCGGACAGGGGCCTACAATGAGCAGTTCTTC. Protein: CASSATRTGAYNEQFF.

The chain combines TRBV7-8 with TRBJ2-7; the match to TRBD1 covers 12 bases. The CDR3 is 16 residues long. Germline loops: CDR1 SGHVS, CDR2 FQNEAQ. The V segment lost 3 bases and the J segment 4 bases; nucleotides outside the gene matches: 7. The CDR3 reads CASSFFMGQGAYEQYF. DNA for the CDR3: TGTGCCAGCAGCTTTTTTATGGGACAGGGGGCTTACGAGCAGTACTTC.

This rearrangement joins TRBV19 to TRBJ2-5; 9 positions match TRBD1. This CDR3 is built from 15 residues. V shed 5 bases, J shed 5 bases, and the junction held 9 bases outside the gene matches. CDR1 is LNHDA, CDR2 SQIVND, per germline (reference sequence). The chain's CDR3 is CASSFGTGRWETQYF. The CDR3 DNA follows: TGTGCCAGTAGTTTCGGGACAGGGAGATGGGAGACCCAGTACTTC.

Only one count was recorded for this clone. The rearrangement links TRBV9 to TRBJ1-1; no definite D call. V was cut by 1 base and J by 1 base, with 8 bases left in between. Germline lookup yields CDR1 SGDLS and CDR2 YYNGEE. The CDR3 is 14 residues long. CDR3 DNA: TGTGCCAGCAGCGTAAGAGACACGAACACTGAAGCTTTCTTT. This encodes CASSVRDTNTEAFF.

This clone was picked up a small number of times. V gene TRBV7-2 combines with J gene TRBJ2-7; D is perhaps TRBD1 (5 bases). Germline V gene sequence: CDR1 SGHTA, CDR2 FQGNSA. The CDR3 is made up of 15 amino acids. V lost 5 bases and J lost 1, with 15 bases in between. CDR3 nucleotide sequence: TGTGCCAGCAGCCGGAATTCGCAGGGTTCCTACGAGCAGTACTTC. Encoded protein: CASSRNSQGSYEQYF.